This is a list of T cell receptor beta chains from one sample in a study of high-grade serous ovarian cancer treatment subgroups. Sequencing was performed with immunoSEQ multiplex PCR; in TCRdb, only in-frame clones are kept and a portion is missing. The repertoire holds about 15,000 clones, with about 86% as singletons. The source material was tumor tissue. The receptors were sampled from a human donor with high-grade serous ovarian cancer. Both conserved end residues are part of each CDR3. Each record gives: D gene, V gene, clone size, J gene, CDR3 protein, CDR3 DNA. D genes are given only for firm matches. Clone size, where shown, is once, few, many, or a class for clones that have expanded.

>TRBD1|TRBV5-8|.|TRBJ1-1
CASSWGTVTEAFF
TGTGCCAGCAGCTGGGGGACAGTCACTGAAGCTTTCTTT
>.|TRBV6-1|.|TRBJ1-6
CASSDGRSPLHF
TGTGCCAGCAGTGACGGACGTTCACCCCTCCACTTT
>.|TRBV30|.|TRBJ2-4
CAWSEEFLAKNIQYF
TGTGCCTGGAGTGAAGAGTTTCTAGCCAAAAACATTCAGTACTTC
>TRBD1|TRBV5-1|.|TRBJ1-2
CASSLALTGDYGYTF
TGCGCCAGCAGCTTGGCCCTGACAGGGGACTATGGCTACACCTTC
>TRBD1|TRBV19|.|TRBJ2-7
CATSGQKEYEQYF
TGTGCCACCTCGGGACAGAAGGAATACGAGCAGTACTTC
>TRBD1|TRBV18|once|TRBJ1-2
CASSATGNSGYGYTF
TGTGCCAGCTCAGCGACAGGGAACTCTGGCTATGGCTACACCTTC
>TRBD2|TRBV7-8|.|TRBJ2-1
CASSLATSGGYNEQFF
TGTGCCAGCAGCTTAGCGACTAGCGGGGGCTACAATGAGCAGTTCTTC
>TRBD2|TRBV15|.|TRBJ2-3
CATSRGLAGGQDTQYF
TGTGCCACCAGCAGAGGTTTGGCGGGGGGGCAAGATACGCAGTATTTT
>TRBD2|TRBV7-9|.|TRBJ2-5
CASSLGAGGGETQYF
TGTGCCAGCAGCTTAGGTGCGGGGGGCGGTGAGACCCAGTACTTC
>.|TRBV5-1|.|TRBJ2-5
CASSWTNQETQYF
TGCGCCAGCAGCTGGACCAACCAAGAGACCCAGTACTTC
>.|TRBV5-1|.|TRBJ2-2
CASSLTLQGSANTGELFF
TGCGCCAGCAGCTTGACCCTTCAAGGTAGTGCGAACACCGGGGAGCTGTTTTTT
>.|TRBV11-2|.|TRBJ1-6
CASSLEAGAGDNSPLHF
TGTGCCAGCAGCTTAGAGGCAGGAGCGGGGGATAATTCACCCCTCCACTTT
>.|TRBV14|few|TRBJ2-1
CASSQEFSNYYNEQFF
TGTGCCAGCAGCCAAGAATTCAGCAACTATTACAATGAGCAGTTCTTC
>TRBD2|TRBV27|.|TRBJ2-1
CASSYGGGTFWQFF
TGTGCCAGCAGTTACGGGGGGGGGACATTCTGGCAGTTCTTC
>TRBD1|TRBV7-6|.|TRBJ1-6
CASSLGQGSVSPLHF
TGTGCCAGCAGCTTAGGACAGGGGTCCGTCTCACCCCTCCACTTT
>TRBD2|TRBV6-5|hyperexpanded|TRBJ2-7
CASSYSTSGASYEQYF
TGTGCCAGCAGTTACTCGACTAGCGGGGCGTCGTACGAGCAGTACTTC
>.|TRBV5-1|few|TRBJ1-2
CASSLVQGWGYTF
TGCGCCAGCAGCTTGGTCCAGGGCTGGGGCTACACCTTC
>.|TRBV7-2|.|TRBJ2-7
CASSPSATAYEQYF
TGTGCCAGCAGCCCCTCCGCAACTGCCTACGAGCAGTACTTC